The present entry profiles one TCR beta chain with its context. The data belong to a study of CD8+ T cells in alopecia areata. The CDR3 totals 15 residues. Germline values: CDR1 SGHRS, CDR2 YFSETQ. With 6 bases clipped from V and 8 bases from J, the junction kept 11 bases outside the gene matches. cDNA reverse transcribed from extracted RNA served as the sequencing template. The data were produced by immunoSEQ multiplex PCR, yet TCRdb's version contains in-frame clones alone and is incomplete. The sample gives about 210,000 clones, 55% to 70% of which show up once; about 4% is in the top ten. Stated treatment: oral pan-JAK inhibitor, 5-10 mg twice daily.

The TCR originated in a human donor with alopecia areata. The J gene is TRBJ1-6, the V gene TRBV5-1; 7 nucleotides agree with TRBD1. Here the sequenced sample was CD4+ T cells sorted from blood, taken at week 4, from a patient treated with tofacitinib. In nucleotides, the CDR3 is TGCGCCAGCAAAGACAGGGTAAGCCTGGATTCACCCCTCCACTTT. Translated, it gives CASKDRVSLDSPLHF.